The subject of this entry is one TCR beta chain. What it recognizes is unknown. The data stem from a study of Tregs in tolerant kidney transplant recipients. Study-level findings and limits: Biological reproducibility was not directly addressed, but technical replication error appeared minimal.

Between the trimmed V and J ends, which lost 3 bases and 8 bases, there was a span of 14 bases. The CDR3 loop spans 13 amino acids. The V gene's germline CDR1 is SGHRS and CDR2 YFSETQ. TCRdb's table, derived via immunoSEQ multiplex PCR, lists solely in-frame clones and lacks some. The sample has about 64,000 clones; around 87% are singletons. Recipients received nonmyeloablative bone marrow transplants from related graft donors, with transient mixed chimerism. The TCR comes from a human patient who received a combined kidney and bone marrow transplant. Some T cells may be supplied by the graft donor. The chain combines TRBV5-1 with TRBJ1-2; D possibly corresponds to TRBD1 (6 bases). The input for sequencing was CD4+ T cells from blood (PBMCs), taken 6 months after the transplant. This CDR3 is CASSWTARGGYTF. CDR3 DNA sequence: TGCGCCAGCAGCTGGACAGCCCGTGGGGGCTACACCTTC.